This T cell receptor beta chain was sequenced during a study of shared clonotypes between healthy human individuals. Study-level information: Researchers assigned three CD4 naive, three CD4 memory, two CD8 naive and one CD8 memory plate to each donor. Study-level results: Clonotypes shared by all four sorted-subset donors had higher generation probabilities than non-shared clonotypes. A handful of donors had around 5% of their naive CD4 clonotypes in common.

On this clone: The antigen is undetermined.

The study separated CD4+ cells into CD45RA+ naive and CD45RA-negative memory subsets. Sequencing used immunoSEQ multiplex PCR; TCRdb keeps in-frame clones, though not all of them. The table includes a few million clones, approximately 94% detected once. Germline lookup yields CDR1 MGHRA and CDR2 YSYEKL. This CDR3 comprises 16 residues. V lost 0 bases and J lost 4; bases outside the gene matches: 2. The chain carries TRBV4-1 and TRBJ2-2; 10 bases are shared with TRBD2. Specimen: naive CD4+ T cells sorted from blood. Indicated subset: CD45RA+ positively selected. The source of this sequence is a man between 18 and 29 years old in good health. CDR3 sequence reads: CASSQEVAGGTGELFF. The CDR3 nucleotides are TGCGCCAGCAGCCAAGAGGTAGCGGGAGGCACCGGGGAGCTGTTTTTT.